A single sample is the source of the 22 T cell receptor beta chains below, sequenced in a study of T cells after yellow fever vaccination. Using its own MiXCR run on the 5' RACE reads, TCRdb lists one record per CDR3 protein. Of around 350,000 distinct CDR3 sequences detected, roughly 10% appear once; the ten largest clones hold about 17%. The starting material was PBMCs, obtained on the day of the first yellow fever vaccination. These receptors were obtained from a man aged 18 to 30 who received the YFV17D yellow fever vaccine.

The DNA for the CDR3 is TGTGCCAGCAACAGACTAGCGGGGGGAGGAGAGCAGTTCTTC. Protein product: CASNRLAGGGEQFF. J is TRBJ2-1 and V is TRBV6-1; 13 positions agree with TRBD2. The V gene's germline CDR1 is MNHNS and CDR2 SASEGT. This CDR3 comprises 14 residues. V lost 7 bases, J lost 10 bases, and 7 bases stayed unmatched.

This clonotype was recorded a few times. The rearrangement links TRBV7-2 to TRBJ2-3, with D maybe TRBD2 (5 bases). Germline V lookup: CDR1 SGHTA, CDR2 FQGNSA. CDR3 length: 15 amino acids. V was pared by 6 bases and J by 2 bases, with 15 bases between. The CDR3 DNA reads TGTGCCAGCAGTCGGCGGAGGTCCAACACAGATACGCAGTATTTT. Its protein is CASSRRRSNTDTQYF.

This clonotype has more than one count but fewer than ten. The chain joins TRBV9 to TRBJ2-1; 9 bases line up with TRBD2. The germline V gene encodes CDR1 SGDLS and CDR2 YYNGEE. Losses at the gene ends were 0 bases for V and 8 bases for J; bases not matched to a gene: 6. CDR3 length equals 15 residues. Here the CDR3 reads CASSVEGGGAYEQFF. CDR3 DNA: TGTGCCAGCAGCGTAGAAGGCGGGGGGGCCTATGAGCAGTTCTTC.

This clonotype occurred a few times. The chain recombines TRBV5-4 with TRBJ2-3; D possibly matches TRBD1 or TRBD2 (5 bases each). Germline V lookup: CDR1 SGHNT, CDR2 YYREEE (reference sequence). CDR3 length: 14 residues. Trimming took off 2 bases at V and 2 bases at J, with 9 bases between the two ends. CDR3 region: CASSFTGTTDTQYF. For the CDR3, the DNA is TGTGCCAGCAGCTTTACGGGGACCACAGATACGCAGTATTTT.

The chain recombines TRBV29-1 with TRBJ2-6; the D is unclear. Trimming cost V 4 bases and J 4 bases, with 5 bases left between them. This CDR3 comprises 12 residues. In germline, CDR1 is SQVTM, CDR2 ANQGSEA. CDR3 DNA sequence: TGCAGCGTTGGGCTAGGGGCCAACGTCCTGACTTTC. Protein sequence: CSVGLGANVLTF.

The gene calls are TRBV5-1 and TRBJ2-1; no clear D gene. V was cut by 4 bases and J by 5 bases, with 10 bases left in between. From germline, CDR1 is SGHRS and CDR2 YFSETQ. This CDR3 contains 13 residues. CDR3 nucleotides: TGCGCCAGCAGCCCGGACGGAGACAATGAGCAGTTCTTC. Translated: CASSPDGDNEQFF. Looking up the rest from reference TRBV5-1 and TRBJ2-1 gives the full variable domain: KAGVTQTPRYLIKTRGQQVTLSCSPISGHRSVSWYQQTPGQGLQFLFEYFSETQRNKGNFPGRFSGRQFSNSRSEMNVSTLELGDSALYLCASSPDGDNEQFFGPGTRLTVL.

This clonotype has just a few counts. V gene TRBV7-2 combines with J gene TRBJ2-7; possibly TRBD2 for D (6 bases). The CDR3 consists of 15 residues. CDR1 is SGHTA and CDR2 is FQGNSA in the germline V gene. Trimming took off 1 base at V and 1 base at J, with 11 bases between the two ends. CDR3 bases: TGTGCCAGCAGCTTAGTGCGGGGTGGGTCCTACGAGCAGTACGTC. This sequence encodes CASSLVRGGSYEQYV.

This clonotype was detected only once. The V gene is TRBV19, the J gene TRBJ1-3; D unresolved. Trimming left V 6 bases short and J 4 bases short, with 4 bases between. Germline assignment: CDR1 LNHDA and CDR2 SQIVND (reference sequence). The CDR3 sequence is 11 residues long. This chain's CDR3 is CASRTGNTIYF. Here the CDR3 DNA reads TGTGCCAGTAGGACCGGAAACACCATATATTTT.

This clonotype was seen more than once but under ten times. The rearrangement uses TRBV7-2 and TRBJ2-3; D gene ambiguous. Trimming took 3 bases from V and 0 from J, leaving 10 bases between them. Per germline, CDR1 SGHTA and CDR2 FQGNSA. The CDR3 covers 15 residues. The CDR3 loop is CASSFWAESTDTQYF. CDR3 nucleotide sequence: TGTGCCAGCAGCTTTTGGGCGGAAAGCACAGATACGCAGTATTTT. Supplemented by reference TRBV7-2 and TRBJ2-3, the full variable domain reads GAGVSQSPSNKVTEKGKDVELRCDPISGHTALYWYRQSLGQGLEFLIYFQGNSAPDKSGLPSDRFSAERTGGSVSTLTIQRTQQEDSAVYLCASSFWAESTDTQYFGPGTRLTVL.

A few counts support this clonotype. CDR3 sequence reads: CAISAEGIDTDTQYF. The CDR3 DNA reads as TGTGCCATCAGTGCGGAGGGAATCGACACAGATACGCAGTATTTT. The rearrangement joins TRBV10-3 to TRBJ2-3; possibly TRBD2 for D (6 bases). V lost 4 bases and J lost 2, with 13 bases in between. The CDR3 loop spans 15 amino acids. Germline V lookup: CDR1 ENHRY, CDR2 SYGVKD.

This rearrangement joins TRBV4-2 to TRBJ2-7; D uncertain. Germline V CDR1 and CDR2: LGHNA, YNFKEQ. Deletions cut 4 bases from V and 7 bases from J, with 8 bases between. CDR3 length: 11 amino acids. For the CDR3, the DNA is TGTGCCAGCAGCCCTCTCAGGGAGCAGTACGTC. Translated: CASSPLREQYV.

The CDR3 is CATSQTGGSGGELFF. In nucleotides, the CDR3 is TGTGCCACCAGTCAGACAGGGGGCTCGGGCGGGGAGCTGTTTTTT. The chain recombines TRBV24-1 with TRBJ2-2, with 10 bases fitting TRBD1. The CDR3 sequence is 15 residues long. Per germline, CDR1 KGHDR and CDR2 SFDVKD. J gave up 7 bases and V 6 bases, and 7 bases lay outside the gene matches.

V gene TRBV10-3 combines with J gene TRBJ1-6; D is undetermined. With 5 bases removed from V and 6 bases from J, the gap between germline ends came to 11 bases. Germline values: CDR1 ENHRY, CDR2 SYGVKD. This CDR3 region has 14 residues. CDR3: CAISNAGINSPLHF. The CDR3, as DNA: TGTGCCATCAGTAATGCGGGAATTAATTCACCCCTCCACTTT.

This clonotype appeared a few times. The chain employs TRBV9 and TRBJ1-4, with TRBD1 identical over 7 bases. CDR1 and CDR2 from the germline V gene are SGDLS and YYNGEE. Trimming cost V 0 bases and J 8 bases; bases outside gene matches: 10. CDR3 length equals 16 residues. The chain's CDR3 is CASSVGYRGRREKLFF. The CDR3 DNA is TGTGCCAGCAGCGTAGGGTACAGGGGACGCAGAGAAAAACTGTTTTTT.

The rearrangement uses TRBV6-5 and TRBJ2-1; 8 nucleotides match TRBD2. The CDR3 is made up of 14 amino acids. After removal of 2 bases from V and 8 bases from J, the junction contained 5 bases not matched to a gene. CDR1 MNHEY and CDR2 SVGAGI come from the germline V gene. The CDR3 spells CASSYTGGPDEQFF. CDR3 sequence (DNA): TGTGCCAGCAGTTACACGGGGGGGCCTGATGAGCAGTTCTTC.

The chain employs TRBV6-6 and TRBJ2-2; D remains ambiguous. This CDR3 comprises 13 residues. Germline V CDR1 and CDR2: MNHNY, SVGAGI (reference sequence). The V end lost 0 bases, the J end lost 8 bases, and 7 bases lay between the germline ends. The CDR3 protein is CASSYSVGGELFF. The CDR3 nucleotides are TGTGCCAGCAGTTACTCGGTCGGTGGGGAGCTGTTTTTT.

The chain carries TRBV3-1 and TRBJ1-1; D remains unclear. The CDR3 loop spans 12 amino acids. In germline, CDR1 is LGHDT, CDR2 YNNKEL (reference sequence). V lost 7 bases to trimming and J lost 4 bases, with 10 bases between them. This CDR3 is CASTRAGTEAFF. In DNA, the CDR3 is TGTGCCAGCACCCGAGCAGGCACTGAAGCTTTCTTT.

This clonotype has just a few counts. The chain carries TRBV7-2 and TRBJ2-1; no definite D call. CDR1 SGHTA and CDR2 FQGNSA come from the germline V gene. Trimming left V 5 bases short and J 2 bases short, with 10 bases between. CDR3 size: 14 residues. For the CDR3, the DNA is TGTGCCAGCAGCGCCACCGGCACCTACAATGAGCAGTTCTTC. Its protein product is CASSATGTYNEQFF.

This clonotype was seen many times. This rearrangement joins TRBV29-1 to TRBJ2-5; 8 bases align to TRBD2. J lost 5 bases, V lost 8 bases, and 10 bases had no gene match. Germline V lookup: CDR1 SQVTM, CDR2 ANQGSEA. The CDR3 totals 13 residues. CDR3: CSFKRGLLETQYF. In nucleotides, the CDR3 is TGCAGCTTCAAGCGGGGGCTGCTGGAGACCCAGTACTTC.

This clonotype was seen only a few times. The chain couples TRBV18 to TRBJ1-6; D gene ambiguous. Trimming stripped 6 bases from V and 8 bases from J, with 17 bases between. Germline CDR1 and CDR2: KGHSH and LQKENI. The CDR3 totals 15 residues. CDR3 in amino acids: CASSPANKADSPLHF. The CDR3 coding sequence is TGTGCCAGCTCCCCAGCGAACAAAGCGGATTCACCCCTCCACTTT.

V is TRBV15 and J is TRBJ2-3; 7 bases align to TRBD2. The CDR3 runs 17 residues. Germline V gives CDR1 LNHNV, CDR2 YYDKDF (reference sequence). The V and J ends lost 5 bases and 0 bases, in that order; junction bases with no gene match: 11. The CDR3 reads CATSRYGGGTSTDTQYF. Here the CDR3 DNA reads TGTGCCACCAGCCGCTACGGCGGGGGAACTAGCACAGATACGCAGTATTTT.

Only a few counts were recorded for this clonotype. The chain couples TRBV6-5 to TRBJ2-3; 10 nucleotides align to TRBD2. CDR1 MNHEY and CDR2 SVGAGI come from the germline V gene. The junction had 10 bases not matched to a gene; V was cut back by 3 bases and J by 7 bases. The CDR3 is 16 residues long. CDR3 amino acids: CASSYGVAGGINTQYF. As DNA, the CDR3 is TGTGCCAGCAGTTATGGAGTAGCGGGGGGTATTAATACGCAGTATTTT.